This TCR beta chain was found in a study of blood T cell repertoires in COVID-19. Sequencing was performed with immunoSEQ multiplex PCR; in TCRdb, only in-frame clones are kept and a portion is missing. The sample lists about 75,000 clones, roughly 90% occurring once. CDR1 is LNHDA, CDR2 SQIVND, per germline (reference sequence). V was clipped by 7 bases and J by 4 bases; unmatched bases: 6. The CDR3 consists of 15 residues. The V and J genes are TRBV19 and TRBJ2-5; TRBD2 aligns across 13 bases. The receptor comes from a human donor in a cohort sampled during active COVID-19. The sample taken for sequencing was peripheral blood. The CDR3 sequence: CASMRTSGSPETQYF. The CDR3 DNA sequence: TGTGCCAGTATGAGGACTAGCGGGAGTCCAGAGACCCAGTACTTC.